The following is a T cell receptor beta chain sequence with its context. Its matching antigen is unknown. The sample comes from a study of siplizumab effects on memory and regulatory T cells. Study-wide findings and caveats: Siplizumab significantly brought down the alloreactive sequences that trace back to unstimulated CD4+ memory cells.

Libraries were prepared by immunoSEQ multiplex PCR; TCRdb keeps only in-frame clonotypes and omits some of them. The sample shows more than 50,000 clones, approximately 95% of them seen only once. Germline V lookup: CDR1 SGDLS, CDR2 YYNGEE. V dropped 4 bases and J dropped 9 bases, with 11 bases sitting between them. The CDR3 totals 12 residues. Sequencing used CD8+ T cells sorted from blood. The clonotype comes from a human donor in good health. The chain recombines TRBV9 with TRBJ2-1; no clear D. The CDR3 sequence is CASSLEKAEQFF. CDR3 sequence (DNA): TGTGCCAGCAGCCTCGAAAAGGCTGAGCAGTTCTTC.